This TCR beta chain was found in a study of T-cell reconstitution after alpha-beta-depleted transplantation in children. There are 15 residues in the CDR3. CDR1 and CDR2 from the germline V gene are MNHEY and SMNVEV (reference sequence). V lost 10 bases and J lost 4; bases outside the gene matches: 7. Preparation of the TCRbeta library was carried out with unique molecular identifiers. Using its own MiXCR run on the PCR reads, TCRdb lists one record per CDR3 protein. In the table there are more than 120,000 distinct CDR3 sequences, roughly 9% of which are singletons. Points from the study as a whole: There were reportedly several hundred expanded graft clones from which alpha-beta T cells came about two months after transplant. Counts and diversity of T cells one year after transplant came mostly from newly produced T cells.

This clonotype occurred many times. Its specificity is unknown. J is TRBJ2-1 and V is TRBV27; 13 positions agree with TRBD2. This sequence originates from a female patient between 2 and 10 years old who had a stem cell transplant for congenital amegakaryocytic thrombocytopenia, so the T cells may come from the graft donor. The source was PBMCs, mostly from graft donor cells, collected 180 days after TCRalphabeta/CD19-depleted stem cell transplant. Written as DNA, the CDR3 is TGTGCCAAGGAGACTAGCGGGAGGCCGTACAATGAGCAGTTCTTC. It translates to CAKETSGRPYNEQFF.